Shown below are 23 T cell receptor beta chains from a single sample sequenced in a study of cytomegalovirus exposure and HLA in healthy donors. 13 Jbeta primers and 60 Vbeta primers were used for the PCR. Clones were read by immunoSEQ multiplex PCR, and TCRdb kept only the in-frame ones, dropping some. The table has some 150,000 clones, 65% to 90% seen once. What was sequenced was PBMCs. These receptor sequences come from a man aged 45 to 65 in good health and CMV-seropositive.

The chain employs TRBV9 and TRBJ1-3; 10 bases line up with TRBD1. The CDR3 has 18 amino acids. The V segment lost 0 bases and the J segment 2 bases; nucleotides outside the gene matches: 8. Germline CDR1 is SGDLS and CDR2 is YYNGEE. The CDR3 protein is CASSVEGQGLSAGNTIYF. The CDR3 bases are TGTGCCAGCAGCGTAGAGGGACAGGGGCTGTCTGCTGGAAACACCATATATTTT.

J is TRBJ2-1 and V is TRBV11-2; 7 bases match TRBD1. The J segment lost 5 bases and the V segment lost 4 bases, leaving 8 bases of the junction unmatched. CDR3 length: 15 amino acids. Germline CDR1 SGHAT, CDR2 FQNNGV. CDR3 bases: TGTGCCAGCAGCTCCGCGACAGGGTTAAACAATGAGCAGTTCTTC. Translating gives CASSSATGLNNEQFF. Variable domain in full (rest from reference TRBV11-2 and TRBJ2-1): EAGVAQSPRYKIIEKRQSVAFWCNPISGHATLYWYQQILGQGPKLLIQFQNNGVVDDSQLPKDRFSAERLKGVDSTLKIQPAKLEDSAVYLCASSSATGLNNEQFFGPGTRLTVL.

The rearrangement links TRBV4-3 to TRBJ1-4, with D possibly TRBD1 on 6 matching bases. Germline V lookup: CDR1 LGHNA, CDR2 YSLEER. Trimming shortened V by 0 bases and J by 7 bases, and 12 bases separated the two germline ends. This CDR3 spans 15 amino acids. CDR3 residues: CASSQEWGGPEKLFF. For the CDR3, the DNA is TGCGCCAGCAGCCAAGAATGGGGGGGGCCTGAAAAACTGTTTTTT.

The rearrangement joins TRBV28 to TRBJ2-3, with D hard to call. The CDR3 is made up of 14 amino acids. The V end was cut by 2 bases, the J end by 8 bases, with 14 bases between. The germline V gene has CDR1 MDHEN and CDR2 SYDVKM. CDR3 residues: CASSLTATHATQYF. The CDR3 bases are TGTGCCAGCAGTTTAACAGCTACGCACGCTACGCAGTATTTT.

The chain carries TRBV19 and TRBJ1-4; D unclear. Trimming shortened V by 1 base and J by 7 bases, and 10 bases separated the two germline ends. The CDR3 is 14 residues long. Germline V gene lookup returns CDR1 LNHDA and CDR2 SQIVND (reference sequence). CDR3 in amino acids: CASSIGGAGEKLFF. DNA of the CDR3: TGTGCCAGTAGTATAGGAGGCGCCGGTGAAAAACTGTTTTTT.

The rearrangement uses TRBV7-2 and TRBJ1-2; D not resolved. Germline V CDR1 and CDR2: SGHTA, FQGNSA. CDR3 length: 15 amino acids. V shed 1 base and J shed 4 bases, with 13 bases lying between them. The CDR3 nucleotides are TGTGCCAGCAGCTTAGATGCGGGTTTGGGCTATGGCTACACCTTC. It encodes CASSLDAGLGYGYTF.

The CDR3 coding sequence is TGTGCCAGCAGCAAGGCAGGGTTGGGTGAAAAACTGTTTTTT. This encodes CASSKAGLGEKLFF. V gene TRBV7-9 combines with J gene TRBJ1-4; D might be TRBD1 (5 bases). This CDR3 spans 14 amino acids. Trimming left V 5 bases short and J 7 bases short, with 14 bases between. Germline CDR1 reads SEHNR; CDR2 reads FQNEAQ (reference sequence).

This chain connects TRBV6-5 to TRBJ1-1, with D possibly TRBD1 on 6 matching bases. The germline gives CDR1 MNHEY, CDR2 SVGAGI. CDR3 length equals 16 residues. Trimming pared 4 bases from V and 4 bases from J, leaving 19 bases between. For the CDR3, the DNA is TGTGCCAGCAGTTCTCGACAGGCACCGGATGGCACTGAAGCTTTCTTT. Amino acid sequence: CASSSRQAPDGTEAFF.

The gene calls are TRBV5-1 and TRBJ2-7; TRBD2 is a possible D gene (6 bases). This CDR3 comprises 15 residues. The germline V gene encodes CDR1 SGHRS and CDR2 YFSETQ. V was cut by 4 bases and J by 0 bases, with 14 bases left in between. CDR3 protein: CASSPTLGLSYEQYF. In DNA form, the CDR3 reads TGCGCCAGCAGCCCAACCCTGGGACTCTCCTACGAGCAGTACTTC.

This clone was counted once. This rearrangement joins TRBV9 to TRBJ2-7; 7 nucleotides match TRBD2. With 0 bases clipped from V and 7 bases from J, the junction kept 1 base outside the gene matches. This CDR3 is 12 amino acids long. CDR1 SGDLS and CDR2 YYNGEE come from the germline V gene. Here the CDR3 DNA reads TGTGCCAGCAGCGTAGGGGAGGGAGAGCAGTACTTC. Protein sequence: CASSVGEGEQYF.

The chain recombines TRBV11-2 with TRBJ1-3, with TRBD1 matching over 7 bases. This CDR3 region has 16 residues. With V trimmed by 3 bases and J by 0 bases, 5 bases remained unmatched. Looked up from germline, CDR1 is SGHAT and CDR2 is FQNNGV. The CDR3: CASSLTGSGSGNTIYF. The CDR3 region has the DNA TGTGCCAGCAGCTTGACAGGGTCTGGCTCTGGAAACACCATATATTTT.

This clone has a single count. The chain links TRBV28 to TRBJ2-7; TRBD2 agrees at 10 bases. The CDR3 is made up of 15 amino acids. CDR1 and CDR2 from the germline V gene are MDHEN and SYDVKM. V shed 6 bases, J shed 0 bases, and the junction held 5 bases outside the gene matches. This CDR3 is CASRRLAGDSYEQYF. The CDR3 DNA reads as TGTGCCAGCAGAAGACTAGCGGGCGACTCCTACGAGCAGTACTTC.

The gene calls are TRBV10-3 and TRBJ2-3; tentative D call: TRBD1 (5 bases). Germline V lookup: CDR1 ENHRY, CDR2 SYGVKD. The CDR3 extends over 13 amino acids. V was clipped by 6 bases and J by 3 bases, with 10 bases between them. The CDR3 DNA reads TGTGCCATCAGCGACCCAGGGACAGATACGCAGTATTTT. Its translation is CAISDPGTDTQYF.

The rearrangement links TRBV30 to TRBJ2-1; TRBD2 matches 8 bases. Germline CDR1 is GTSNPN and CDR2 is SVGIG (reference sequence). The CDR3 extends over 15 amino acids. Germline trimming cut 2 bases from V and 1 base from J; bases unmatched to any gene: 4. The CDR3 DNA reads TGTGCCTGGAGTTCCCTAGCGGGTTCCTACAATGAGCAGTTCTTC. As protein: CAWSSLAGSYNEQFF. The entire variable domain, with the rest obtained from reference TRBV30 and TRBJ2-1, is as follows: SQTIHQWPATLVQPVGSPLSLECTVEGTSNPNLYWYRQAAGRGLQLLFYSVGIGQISSEVPQNLSASRPQDRQFILSSKKLLLSDSGFYLCAWSSLAGSYNEQFFGPGTRLTVL.

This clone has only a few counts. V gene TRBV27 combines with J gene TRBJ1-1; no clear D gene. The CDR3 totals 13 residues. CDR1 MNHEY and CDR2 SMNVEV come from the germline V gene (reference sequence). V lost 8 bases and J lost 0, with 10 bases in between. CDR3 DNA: TGTGCCAGCGGGCGAGCTATGAACACTGAAGCTTTCTTT. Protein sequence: CASGRAMNTEAFF.

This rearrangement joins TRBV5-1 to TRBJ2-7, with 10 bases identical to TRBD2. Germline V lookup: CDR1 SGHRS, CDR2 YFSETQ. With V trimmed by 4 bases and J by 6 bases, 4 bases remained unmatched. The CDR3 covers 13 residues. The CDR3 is CASSLAGVSEQYF. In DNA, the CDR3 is TGCGCCAGCAGCCTAGCGGGAGTATCCGAGCAGTACTTC.

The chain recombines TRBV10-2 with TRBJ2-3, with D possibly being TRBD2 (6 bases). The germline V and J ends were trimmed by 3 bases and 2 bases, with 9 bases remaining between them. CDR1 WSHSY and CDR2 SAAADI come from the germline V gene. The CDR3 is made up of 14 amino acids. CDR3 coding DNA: TGCGCCAGCAGTGATATAGCGGCCACAGATACGCAGTATTTT. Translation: CASSDIAATDTQYF.

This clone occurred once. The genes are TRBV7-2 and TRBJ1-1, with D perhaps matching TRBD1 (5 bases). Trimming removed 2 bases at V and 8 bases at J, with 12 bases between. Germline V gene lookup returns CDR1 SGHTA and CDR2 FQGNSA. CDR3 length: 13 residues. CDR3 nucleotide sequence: TGTGCCAGCAGCTTAATTCAGGGTTCGGAAGCTTTCTTT. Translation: CASSLIQGSEAFF.

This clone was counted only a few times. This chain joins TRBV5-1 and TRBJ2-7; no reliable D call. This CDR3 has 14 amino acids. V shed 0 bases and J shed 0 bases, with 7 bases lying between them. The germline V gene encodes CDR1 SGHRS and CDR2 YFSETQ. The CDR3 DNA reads TGCGCCAGCAGCTTGGCCTCAGGCTCCTACGAGCAGTACTTC. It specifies CASSLASGSYEQYF. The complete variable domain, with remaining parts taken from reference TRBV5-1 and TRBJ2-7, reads KAGVTQTPRYLIKTRGQQVTLSCSPISGHRSVSWYQQTPGQGLQFLFEYFSETQRNKGNFPGRFSGRQFSNSRSEMNVSTLELGDSALYLCASSLASGSYEQYFGPGTRLTVT.

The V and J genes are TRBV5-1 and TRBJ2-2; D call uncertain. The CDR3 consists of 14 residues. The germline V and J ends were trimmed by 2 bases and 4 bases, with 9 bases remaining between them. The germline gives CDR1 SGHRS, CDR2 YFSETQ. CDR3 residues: CASSFGEITGELFF. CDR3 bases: TGCGCCAGCAGCTTTGGAGAAATCACCGGGGAGCTGTTTTTT.

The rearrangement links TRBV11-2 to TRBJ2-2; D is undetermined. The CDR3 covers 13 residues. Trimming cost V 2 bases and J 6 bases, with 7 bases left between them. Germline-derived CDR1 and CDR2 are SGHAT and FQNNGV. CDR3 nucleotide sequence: TGTGCCAGCAGCTTAAGTGGGCCCGGGGAGCTGTTTTTT. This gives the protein CASSLSGPGELFF.

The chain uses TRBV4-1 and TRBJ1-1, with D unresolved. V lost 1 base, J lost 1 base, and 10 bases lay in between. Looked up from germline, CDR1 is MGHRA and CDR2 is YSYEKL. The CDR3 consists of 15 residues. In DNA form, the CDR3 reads TGCGCCAGCAGCCAAGCCCCGTCCCGGAACACTGAAGCTTTCTTT. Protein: CASSQAPSRNTEAFF.

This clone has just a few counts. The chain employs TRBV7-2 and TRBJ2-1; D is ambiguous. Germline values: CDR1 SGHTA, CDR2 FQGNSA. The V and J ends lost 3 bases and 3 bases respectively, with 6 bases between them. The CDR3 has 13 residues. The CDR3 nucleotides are TGTGCCAGCAGCTTCACAGACTACAATGAGCAGTTCTTC. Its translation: CASSFTDYNEQFF. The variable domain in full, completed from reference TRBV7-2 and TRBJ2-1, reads GAGVSQSPSNKVTEKGKDVELRCDPISGHTALYWYRQSLGQGLEFLIYFQGNSAPDKSGLPSDRFSAERTGGSVSTLTIQRTQQEDSAVYLCASSFTDYNEQFFGPGTRLTVL.